One sample yielded the 25 T cell receptor beta chains listed below, sequenced in a study of blood T cell repertoires in COVID-19. Assay used: immunoSEQ multiplex PCR; TCRdb lists only in-frame clones, some missing. This sample yields about 330,000 clones, of which about 90% are seen a single time; approximately 6.5% belongs to the top ten. Input material: peripheral blood. The receptors originated from a man between 18 and 35 years old who had recovered from COVID-19.

This sequence joins TRBV4-1 and TRBJ2-3, with 7 bases matching TRBD1. This CDR3 comprises 17 residues. The V and J ends lost 3 bases and 5 bases, in that order; junction bases with no gene match: 14. Germline assignment: CDR1 MGHRA and CDR2 YSYEKL. CDR3 sequence reads: CASSQPSGTDGRDTQYF. For the CDR3, the DNA is TGCGCCAGCAGCCAGCCCTCCGGGACAGACGGCAGAGATACGCAGTATTTT.

The chain has TRBV5-1 and TRBJ2-5; 9 nucleotides line up with TRBD1. Germline CDR1 SGHRS, CDR2 YFSETQ. The CDR3 spans 14 residues. V was pared by 8 bases and J by 2 bases, with 7 bases of the junction left unmatched. The CDR3 bases are TGCGCCAGTACTACCGGGACAGGGCAAGAGACCCAGTACTTC. Its translation is CASTTGTGQETQYF.

V is TRBV27 and J is TRBJ2-1; TRBD1 matches at 7 bases. The CDR3 has 17 amino acids. The trim removed 0 bases at V and 1 base at J, leaving 6 bases unmatched. CDR1 is MNHEY and CDR2 is SMNVEV in the germline V gene (reference sequence). CDR3 bases: TGTGCCAGCAGTTTATCCCGCCCGGGACAGTCCTACAATGAGCAGTTCTTC. It encodes CASSLSRPGQSYNEQFF.

This chain uses TRBV11-2 with TRBJ2-1; D might be TRBD2 (5 bases). In germline, CDR1 is SGHAT, CDR2 FQNNGV. The CDR3 extends over 13 amino acids. V lost 2 bases and J 4 bases, leaving 6 bases between the germline ends. The CDR3 here is CASSLLAYNEQFF. CDR3 DNA sequence: TGTGCCAGCAGCTTACTAGCTTACAATGAGCAGTTCTTC.

This chain joins TRBV30 and TRBJ1-4; D may be TRBD1 (6 bases). Germline V gene lookup returns CDR1 GTSNPN and CDR2 SVGIG (reference sequence). The CDR3 runs to 14 residues. Deletions cut 0 bases from V and 7 bases from J, with 12 bases between. CDR3 region: CAWSVGTGSEKLFF. DNA for the CDR3: TGTGCCTGGAGTGTAGGAACAGGGAGTGAAAAACTGTTTTTT. Drawing the rest from reference TRBV30 and TRBJ1-4, the complete variable domain is SQTIHQWPATLVQPVGSPLSLECTVEGTSNPNLYWYRQAAGRGLQLLFYSVGIGQISSEVPQNLSASRPQDRQFILSSKKLLLSDSGFYLCAWSVGTGSEKLFFGSGTQLSVL.

The chain links TRBV7-3 to TRBJ1-1; 9 nucleotides line up with TRBD1. The germline V gene encodes CDR1 SGHTA and CDR2 FQGTGA. The CDR3 length is 14 residues. Trimming at V came to 5 bases and at J to 11 bases, leaving 12 bases not matched to a gene. CDR3 amino acids: CASSRTGEIGGAFF. The CDR3 coding sequence is TGTGCCAGCAGCCGGACAGGGGAAATAGGAGGGGCTTTCTTT. The whole variable domain, remainder taken from reference TRBV7-3 and TRBJ1-1, is GAGVSQTPSNKVTEKGKYVELRCDPISGHTALYWYRQSLGQGPEFLIYFQGTGAADDSGLPNDRFFAVRPEGSVSTLKIQRTERGDSAVYLCASSRTGEIGGAFFGQGTRLTVV.

The chain couples TRBV4-2 to TRBJ1-5, with D unresolved. This CDR3 has 19 residues. Germline CDR1 LGHNA, CDR2 YNFKEQ. Trimming took off 0 bases at V and 1 base at J, with 19 bases between the two ends. CDR3 in amino acids: CASSQDQRAVTGSNQPQHF. In DNA form, the CDR3 reads TGTGCCAGCAGCCAAGATCAGAGGGCCGTGACGGGGAGCAATCAGCCCCAGCATTTT.

The rearrangement uses TRBV4-1 and TRBJ1-4; D is possibly TRBD1 (5 bases). The CDR3 sequence is 17 residues long. The V gene's germline CDR1 is MGHRA and CDR2 YSYEKL. Trimming pared 0 bases from V and 0 bases from J, leaving 11 bases between. CDR3 coding DNA: TGCGCCAGCAGCCAAGAGCCCGACAGTGCAACTAATGAAAAACTGTTTTTT. Its protein product is CASSQEPDSATNEKLFF.

The genes are TRBV6-6 and TRBJ2-1; 7 bases are shared with TRBD2. V lost 2 bases to trimming and J lost 5 bases; unmatched junction nucleotides: 6. CDR3 size: 15 residues. CDR1 MNHNY and CDR2 SVGAGI come from the germline V gene (reference sequence). CDR3 DNA sequence: TGTGCCAGCAGTTACGTTGCTAGCGGAAACAATGAGCAGTTCTTC. Protein product: CASSYVASGNNEQFF.

The gene calls are TRBV13 and TRBJ2-7; D is unresolved. Germline CDR1 reads PRHDT; CDR2 reads FYEKMQ (reference sequence). The CDR3 sequence is 12 residues long. Trimming removed 4 bases at V and 0 bases at J, with 4 bases between. The CDR3 sequence: CASSSHSYEQYF. The CDR3 region has the DNA TGTGCCAGCAGCTCCCACTCCTACGAGCAGTACTTC.

The chain joins TRBV9 to TRBJ1-2; D ambiguous. The length of the CDR3 is 16 residues. Trimming took off 0 bases at V and 4 bases at J, with 16 bases between the two ends. Germline lookup yields CDR1 SGDLS and CDR2 YYNGEE. This CDR3 is CASSVGSGEGSYGYTF. DNA of the CDR3: TGTGCCAGCAGCGTAGGGTCCGGGGAAGGTTCCTATGGCTACACCTTC.

J is TRBJ2-1 and V is TRBV5-4; TRBD2 agrees at 8 bases. This CDR3 is 15 amino acids long. CDR1 and CDR2 from the germline V gene are SGHNT and YYREEE (reference sequence). Unmatched junction bases numbered 6, after V lost 0 bases and J lost 7 bases. The DNA for the CDR3 is TGTGCCAGCAGCTTGGTGGCGGGAGGCGGAAATGAGCAGTTCTTC. It is translated as CASSLVAGGGNEQFF. Full variable domain (outside the CDR3, taken from reference TRBV5-4 and TRBJ2-1): ETGVTQSPTHLIKTRGQQVTLRCSSQSGHNTVSWYQQALGQGPQFIFQYYREEENGRGNFPPRFSGLQFPNYSSELNVNALELDDSALYLCASSLVAGGGNEQFFGPGTRLTVL.

This clone was seen once. V is TRBV12-3 or TRBV12-4 and J is TRBJ1-1; possibly TRBD1 for D (6 bases). The V and J ends lost 7 bases and 3 bases respectively, with 12 bases between them. The CDR3 runs to 13 residues. CDR3 sequence (DNA): TGTGCCAGCAATCCGCAGGGGTACACTGAAGCTTTCTTT. As protein: CASNPQGYTEAFF.

This chain uses TRBV7-8 with TRBJ2-7; 7 positions agree with TRBD1. The CDR3 is made up of 15 amino acids. V trimming: 5 bases; J trimming: 0 bases; junction bases outside the gene matches: 7. Germline V gene lookup returns CDR1 SGHVS and CDR2 FQNEAQ. The CDR3 region is CASSPTRGSSYEQYF. The CDR3 DNA reads as TGTGCCAGCAGCCCAACCAGGGGGAGCTCCTACGAGCAGTACTTC.

This chain connects TRBV3-1 (or the pseudogene TRBV3-2) to TRBJ1-1; 9 nucleotides match TRBD1. CDR3 length: 17 amino acids. From germline, CDR1 is LGHDT and CDR2 YNNKEL (reference sequence). The ends lost 1 base at V and 0 bases at J; junction bases unmatched: 6. The DNA for the CDR3 is TGTGCCAGCAGCCAAGGGGACAGGGATCGGATGAACACTGAAGCTTTCTTT. It specifies CASSQGDRDRMNTEAFF.

This clone was found once. The chain recombines TRBV5-4 with TRBJ2-1; 8 bases agree with TRBD1. V lost 0 bases, J lost 5 bases, and 1 base stayed unmatched. The CDR3 sequence is 14 residues long. CDR1 and CDR2 from the germline V gene are SGHNT and YYREEE (reference sequence). This chain's CDR3 is CASSLADRDNEQFF. The CDR3 coding sequence is TGTGCCAGCAGCTTGGCGGACAGGGACAATGAGCAGTTCTTC.

This chain connects TRBV27 to TRBJ1-3; 8 bases line up with TRBD1. Germline-derived CDR1 and CDR2 are MNHEY and SMNVEV (reference sequence). This CDR3 comprises 13 residues. The junction had 5 bases not matched to a gene; V was cut back by 9 bases and J by 4 bases. Written as DNA, the CDR3 is TGTGCCAGTAAAGGACAGGGAGGAAACACCATATATTTT. Protein: CASKGQGGNTIYF.

This clone came up a few times. The chain uses TRBV29-1 and TRBJ2-7, with D possibly being TRBD2 (6 bases). V gave up 6 bases and J gave up 2 bases, with 17 bases separating them. This CDR3 has 14 residues. The germline CDR1 and CDR2 sequences are SQVTM and ANQGSEA. Here the CDR3 DNA reads TGCAGCGTGCTTTTAGCGGAAACCCCCTACGAGCAGTACTTC. It encodes CSVLLAETPYEQYF.

V and J are TRBV2 and TRBJ2-5, with a tentative D call TRBD1 (6 bases). The CDR3 has 14 residues. The V gene's germline CDR1 is SNHLY and CDR2 FYNNEI. The ends were cut back, 1 base at V and 2 bases at J, with 8 bases in the middle. The CDR3 reads CASSEDRDQETQYF. The DNA of the CDR3 is TGTGCCAGCAGTGAAGACAGGGATCAAGAGACCCAGTACTTC.

The chain links TRBV29-1 to TRBJ2-7, with TRBD1 matching 8 bases. Per the germline V gene, CDR1 is SQVTM and CDR2 is ANQGSEA. This CDR3 region has 15 residues. J gave up 0 bases and V 1 base, and 5 bases lay outside the gene matches. CDR3 region: CSVEGGQASSYEQYF. The CDR3 DNA follows: TGCAGCGTTGAAGGGGGACAGGCGAGCTCCTACGAGCAGTACTTC.

The V and J genes are TRBV9 and TRBJ2-7, with 10 positions matching TRBD1. The trim removed 0 bases at V and 3 bases at J, leaving 6 bases unmatched. CDR3 length equals 16 residues. Germline loops: CDR1 SGDLS, CDR2 YYNGEE. The CDR3 region has the DNA TGTGCCAGCAGCGTAGCGAGTGGGACAGGGGTCTACGAGCAGTACTTC. Residues: CASSVASGTGVYEQYF.

This clone appeared once. The rearrangement joins TRBV6-5 to TRBJ1-2; 8 bases agree with TRBD1. Germline V gene sequence: CDR1 MNHEY, CDR2 SVGAGI. CDR3 length equals 15 residues. With V trimmed by 3 bases and J by 0 bases, 3 bases remained unmatched. CDR3 loop: CASSYQGAPNYGYTF. CDR3 sequence (DNA): TGTGCCAGCAGTTATCAGGGGGCGCCTAACTATGGCTACACCTTC.

This clone was counted only a few times. The chain carries TRBV12-1 and TRBJ2-3; TRBD1, as called in the table, went unchecked against the DNA. TRBV12-1 is shown as a pseudogene. This CDR3 is built from 13 residues. Written as DNA, the CDR3 is TGTGCCAGCAGCTTTGAGGGGTCAGATACGCAGTATTTT. Protein product: CASSFEGSDTQYF.

The V gene is TRBV27, the J gene TRBJ2-7, with D uncertain. Per germline, CDR1 MNHEY and CDR2 SMNVEV (reference sequence). Trimming pared 8 bases from V and 2 bases from J, leaving 10 bases between. CDR3 length: 12 residues. Here the CDR3 DNA reads TGTGCCAGCCGAACATTAACCTACGAGCAGTACTTC. Translating gives CASRTLTYEQYF.

This chain uses TRBV11-3 with TRBJ2-1; 11 nucleotides match TRBD2. Germline loops: CDR1 SGHNT, CDR2 YENEEA. This CDR3 region has 17 residues. Trimming took 1 base from V and 4 from J; bases not matched to a gene: 6. The CDR3 sequence is CASSLATLAGGYNEQFF. In DNA, the CDR3 is TGTGCCAGCAGCTTAGCTACTCTAGCGGGGGGATACAATGAGCAGTTCTTC.